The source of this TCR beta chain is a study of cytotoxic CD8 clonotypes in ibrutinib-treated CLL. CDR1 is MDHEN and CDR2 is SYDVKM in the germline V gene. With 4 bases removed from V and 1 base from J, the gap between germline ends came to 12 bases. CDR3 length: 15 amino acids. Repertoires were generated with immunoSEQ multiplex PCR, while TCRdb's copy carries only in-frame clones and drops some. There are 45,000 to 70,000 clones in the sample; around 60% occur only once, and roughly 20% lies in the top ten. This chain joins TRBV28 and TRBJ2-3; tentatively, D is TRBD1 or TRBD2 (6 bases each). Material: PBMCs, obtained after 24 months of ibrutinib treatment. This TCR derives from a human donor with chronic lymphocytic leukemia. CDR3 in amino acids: CASSSWGAGTDTQYF. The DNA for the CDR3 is TGTGCCAGCAGTTCCTGGGGGGCAGGCACAGATACGCAGTATTTT.